The 18 T cell receptor beta chains given below trace back to one sample, sequenced in a study of identical twins. One entry per CDR3 protein results from TCRdb running MiXCR on the 5' RACE reads. The table lists 200,000 to 250,000 distinct CDR3 sequences, more than 6.5% of them singletons, with around 2.1% in the top ten. The same sample was also studied in work on yellow fever vaccine responses in identical twins.

Sequenced input: memory (CD45RO+) T cells sorted from blood. The receptors were sampled from a woman between 18 and 29 years old in good health.

This clonotype was recorded many times. J is TRBJ2-2 and V is TRBV5-1, with D perhaps matching TRBD1 or TRBD2 (5 bases each). CDR3 length: 16 residues. Trimming cost V 2 bases and J 0 bases, with 11 bases left between them. In germline, CDR1 is SGHRS, CDR2 YFSETQ. CDR3 residues: CASSLLGTTNTGELFF. DNA for the CDR3: TGCGCCAGCAGCTTATTAGGGACCACGAACACCGGGGAGCTGTTTTTT.

This clonotype came up a few times. The V gene is TRBV7-2, the J gene TRBJ1-2; the D gene is possibly TRBD1 (5 bases). There are 13 residues in the CDR3. V gave up 1 base and J gave up 6 bases, with 9 bases separating them. CDR1 SGHTA and CDR2 FQGNSA come from the germline V gene. The chain's CDR3 is CASSLGRADGYTF. The CDR3 DNA follows: TGTGCCAGCAGCTTAGGCAGGGCCGATGGCTACACCTTC.

This clonotype was counted at least ten times. The rearrangement joins TRBV12-3 or TRBV12-4 to TRBJ1-1; D is undetermined. The CDR3 has 13 residues. V shed 6 bases and J shed 3 bases, with 11 bases lying between them. The DNA of the CDR3 is TGTGCCAGCAGGACCGACACTTACACTGAAGCTTTCTTT. It yields the protein CASRTDTYTEAFF.

The chain links TRBV12-3 or TRBV12-4 to TRBJ2-1; D could derive from TRBD1 or TRBD2 (5 bases each). The V gene lost 2 bases and the J gene lost 6 bases, with 14 bases spanning the gap. The CDR3 is made up of 15 amino acids. The CDR3 region is CASSLHRQRGNEQFF. CDR3 bases: TGTGCCAGCAGTTTACACAGGCAGAGGGGCAATGAGCAGTTCTTC.

This clonotype was counted between two and nine times. The rearrangement joins TRBV21-1 to TRBJ2-7; the D segment call TRBD2 is taken from the table without a DNA check. TRBV21-1 is classified as a pseudogene. The CDR3 extends over 15 amino acids. For the CDR3, the DNA is TGTGCCAGCAGCTCTGAGGGGCCCTTCTCCTACGAGCAGTACTTC. Its protein is CASSSEGPFSYEQYF.

This clonotype showed up many times. J is TRBJ2-1 and V is TRBV28; D is ambiguous. The CDR3 is made up of 13 amino acids. Germline V gives CDR1 MDHEN, CDR2 SYDVKM. In DNA, the CDR3 is TGTCGGTTCTTAGGCCAAGCCCTCGGTGAGCAGTTCTTC. Protein sequence: CRFLGQALGEQFF.

This clonotype was counted many times. V is TRBV20-1 and J is TRBJ1-5, with 7 bases aligning to TRBD1. V lost 6 bases, J lost 2 bases, and 7 bases stayed unmatched. CDR1 is DFQATT and CDR2 is SNEGSKA in the germline V gene (reference sequence). The CDR3 runs to 14 residues. The CDR3 coding sequence is TGCAGTGCCCCCGGTCAGGGGGGCAATCAGCCCCAGCATTTT. This gives the protein CSAPGQGGNQPQHF.

The chain carries TRBV11-2 and TRBJ2-3, with 14 bases identical to TRBD2. This CDR3 is built from 19 residues. Germline values: CDR1 SGHAT, CDR2 FQNNGV. Trimming at V came to 5 bases and at J to 4 bases, leaving 14 bases not matched to a gene. CDR3 sequence (DNA): TGTGCCAGCAGCCACTTCGCCGGGACTAGCGGGAGAATAGCAGATACGCAGTATTTT. It codes for CASSHFAGTSGRIADTQYF.

Many counts were recorded for this clonotype. The chain joins TRBV5-1 to TRBJ2-1; D call uncertain. Germline V gives CDR1 SGHRS, CDR2 YFSETQ. V was cut by 1 base and J by 9 bases, with 11 bases left in between. The length of the CDR3 is 13 residues. This CDR3 reads CASSLSGSVEQFF. CDR3 DNA: TGCGCCAGCAGCTTGTCCGGGTCCGTTGAGCAGTTCTTC.

This chain connects TRBV6-5 to TRBJ2-5; D possibly matches TRBD1 or TRBD2 (5 bases each). Germline values: CDR1 MNHEY, CDR2 SVGAGI. The CDR3 is 16 amino acids. V was clipped by 0 bases and J by 5 bases, with 16 bases between them. CDR3 DNA sequence: TGTGCCAGCAGTTACTCGAGTGGGGGTACCCCGGAGACCCAGTACTTC. Amino acid sequence: CASSYSSGGTPETQYF.

This clonotype has just a few counts. The chain uses TRBV27 and TRBJ2-1; 7 bases match TRBD2. The junction had 18 bases not matched to a gene; V was cut back by 7 bases and J by 6 bases. CDR1 and CDR2 (germline): MNHEY, SMNVEV (reference sequence). The CDR3 covers 17 residues. The CDR3 loop reads CASTLTPAFLAANEQFF. CDR3 in DNA: TGTGCCAGCACCCTGACCCCCGCTTTTCTAGCGGCCAATGAGCAGTTCTTC.

The V and J genes are TRBV7-9 and TRBJ2-7; 9 nucleotides line up with TRBD2. Losses at the gene ends were 10 bases for V and 0 bases for J; bases not matched to a gene: 10. This CDR3 is built from 15 residues. The germline V gene encodes CDR1 SEHNR and CDR2 FQNEAQ (reference sequence). The CDR3: CATSENSGSSYEQYF. The DNA of the CDR3 is TGTGCCACCTCCGAGAATAGCGGGAGCTCCTACGAGCAGTACTTC.

The chain links TRBV20-1 to TRBJ2-3; tentatively, D is TRBD2 (5 bases). Deletions cut 0 bases from V and 1 base from J, with 14 bases between. This CDR3 is 16 amino acids long. Germline-derived CDR1 and CDR2 are DFQATT and SNEGSKA (reference sequence). CDR3 bases: TGCAGTGCTAGAGATTGGGCGGCGGGCGGCACAGATACGCAGTATTTT. It encodes CSARDWAAGGTDTQYF.

The CDR3: CASSIRTEETQYF. The CDR3 DNA follows: TGTGCCAGCAGTATCCGGACAGAAGAGACCCAGTACTTC. The chain uses TRBV27 and TRBJ2-5, with a tentative D call TRBD1 (6 bases). The CDR3 has 13 residues. Trimming left V 5 bases short and J 3 bases short, with 10 bases between. Germline CDR1 and CDR2: MNHEY and SMNVEV (reference sequence).

This clonotype came up many times. CDR3 sequence: CASSPSRQGATQYF. The CDR3 DNA is TGTGCCAGCAGCCCATCCCGACAGGGGGCAACCCAGTACTTC. The J gene is TRBJ2-5, the V gene TRBV3-1, with 10 positions matching TRBD1. Germline V gene lookup returns CDR1 LGHDT and CDR2 YNNKEL (reference sequence). The trim removed 4 bases at V and 8 bases at J, leaving 7 bases unmatched. CDR3 length: 14 amino acids.

This clonotype has a count of ten or more. The V and J genes are TRBV5-1 and TRBJ2-7, with TRBD1 identical over 7 bases. J was trimmed by 3 bases and V by 4 bases; bases with no gene match: 7. From germline, CDR1 is SGHRS and CDR2 YFSETQ. There are 14 residues in the CDR3. The CDR3 nucleotides read TGCGCCAGCAGCGCAGGACAGGAACTCTACGAGCAGTACTTC. Translating it yields CASSAGQELYEQYF.

This clonotype was seen more than once but under ten times. The rearrangement links TRBV3-1 to TRBJ2-3, with D possibly matching TRBD1 (5 bases). Germline CDR1 and CDR2: LGHDT and YNNKEL (reference sequence). Trimming removed 2 bases from V and 2 bases from J, with 11 bases in between. The CDR3 has 15 amino acids. CDR3: CASSQNQGYTDTQYF. The CDR3 nucleotides are TGTGCCAGCAGCCAAAATCAGGGATACACAGATACGCAGTATTTT.

This clonotype was seen more than once but under ten times. The J gene is TRBJ1-4, the V gene TRBV29-1; D is possibly TRBD1 (6 bases). V lost 5 bases and J 7 bases, leaving 14 bases between the germline ends. Germline V lookup: CDR1 SQVTM, CDR2 ANQGSEA. The CDR3 consists of 13 residues. As DNA, the CDR3 is TGCAGCGTTAGGGGGGCCGGGGCTGAAAAACTGTTTTTT. Translating gives CSVRGAGAEKLFF.